These 30 T cell receptor beta chains were sequenced from one sample in a study of a mutant IDH1 vaccine in newly diagnosed glioma. Here immunoSEQ multiplex PCR was the method, and the copy in TCRdb shows in-frame clones only, minus some. The sample yields 25,000 to 40,000 clones, 60% to 85% seen once. These TCRs' antigens remain unknown. The time point is: week 35, safety follow-up. Each dose of the vaccine consisted of 300 ug of mutant IDH1 20-mer peptide, with topical imiquimod. This material consisted of PBMCs, taken from a glioma patient whose treatment included an IDH1 peptide vaccine. All receptors come from a young woman with glioma. Some clones in this sample may be carry-over from other donors' samples.

This clone appeared once. The rearrangement uses TRBV10-3 and TRBJ2-7; 9 bases are shared with TRBD1. The J segment lost 2 bases and the V segment lost 4 bases, leaving 0 bases of the junction unmatched. CDR3 length equals 13 residues. CDR1 ENHRY and CDR2 SYGVKD come from the germline V gene. DNA for the CDR3: TGTGCCATCAGTGGGGACAGGGCCTACGAGCAGTACTTC. Amino acid sequence: CAISGDRAYEQYF.

This chain joins TRBV4-1 and TRBJ1-1; D is ambiguous. Trimming removed 0 bases at V and 0 bases at J, with 8 bases between. CDR3 size: 15 residues. Per germline, CDR1 MGHRA and CDR2 YSYEKL. CDR3 region: CASSQERRMNTEAFF. The CDR3 DNA is TGCGCCAGCAGCCAAGAAAGGCGCATGAACACTGAAGCTTTCTTT.

The rearrangement joins TRBV29-1 to TRBJ1-2; 7 bases fit TRBD1. Germline assignment: CDR1 SQVTM and CDR2 ANQGSEA. The V and J ends lost 5 bases and 4 bases, in that order; junction bases with no gene match: 1. There are 11 residues in the CDR3. The CDR3 region is CSVNRGYGYTF. The CDR3 DNA reads TGCAGCGTTAACAGGGGCTATGGCTACACCTTC.

This sequence joins TRBV5-8 and TRBJ2-1; D is perhaps TRBD1 or TRBD2 (5 bases each). The germline V gene has CDR1 SGHTS and CDR2 YDEGEE. The ends were cut back, 1 base at V and 6 bases at J, with 11 bases in the middle. The CDR3 runs 14 residues. DNA of the CDR3: TGTGCCAGCAGCTTGACTAGGGGATCCAATGAGCAGTTCTTC. Translating gives CASSLTRGSNEQFF.

The DNA of the CDR3 is TGTGCCAGCAGCGCCTGGACTAGCGGAATCACAGATACGCAGTATTTT. Residues: CASSAWTSGITDTQYF. The chain recombines TRBV5-6 with TRBJ2-3, with TRBD2 matching over 10 bases. The CDR3 length is 16 residues. Trimming removed 4 bases from V and 2 bases from J; junction bases left unmatched: 7. CDR1 is SGHDT, CDR2 YYEEEE, per germline.

The chain has TRBV6-5 and TRBJ1-4; TRBD1 matches 8 bases. V shed 6 bases, J shed 13 bases, and the junction held 7 bases outside the gene matches. Germline-derived CDR1 and CDR2 are MNHEY and SVGAGI. This CDR3 comprises 12 residues. The CDR3 loop is CASSPDRGRLFF. The CDR3 DNA reads as TGTGCCAGCAGCCCAGACAGGGGCAGACTGTTTTTT.

The genes are TRBV9 and TRBJ2-5; TRBD2 matches at 7 bases. Germline CDR1 is SGDLS and CDR2 is YYNGEE. This CDR3 contains 14 residues. The J segment lost 4 bases and the V segment lost 2 bases, leaving 5 bases of the junction unmatched. CDR3 coding DNA: TGTGCCAGCAGCGTGAGCGGGAAGGTAGAGACCCAGTACTTC. This codes for CASSVSGKVETQYF.

The V gene is TRBV6-1, the J gene TRBJ2-7, with 11 nucleotides matching TRBD1. Looked up from germline, CDR1 is MNHNS and CDR2 is SASEGT. The CDR3 is 14 residues long. V gave up 8 bases and J gave up 2 bases; unmatched junction bases: 5. The CDR3 is CASAGTGGPYEQYF. In DNA, the CDR3 is TGTGCCAGCGCTGGGACAGGGGGTCCCTACGAGCAGTACTTC.

In its sample, this clone was seen once. V is TRBV12-5 and J is TRBJ2-7, with D tentatively TRBD1 (6 bases). Looked up from germline, CDR1 is LGHNT and CDR2 is FRNRAP. V was shortened by 4 bases and J by 0 bases, with 19 bases between the two germline ends. CDR3 length: 17 amino acids. Here the CDR3 DNA reads TGTGCTAGTGGTTCCCCAACTCTCAGGGGTGACTCCTACGAGCAGTACTTC. Translating it yields CASGSPTLRGDSYEQYF.

A single count supports this clone. This rearrangement joins TRBV19 to TRBJ1-4; D uncertain. Germline V gives CDR1 LNHDA, CDR2 SQIVND (reference sequence). The CDR3 sequence is 14 residues long. Trimming pared 2 bases from V and 8 bases from J, leaving 12 bases between. The CDR3 coding sequence is TGTGCCAGTAGTATAAAGGCCCGGCAGGAAAAACTGTTTTTT. This encodes CASSIKARQEKLFF.

V is TRBV5-8 and J is TRBJ1-1, with D hard to call. V shed 2 bases and J shed 4 bases, with 6 bases lying between them. The CDR3 covers 12 residues. The germline V gene encodes CDR1 SGHTS and CDR2 YDEGEE. This chain's CDR3 is CASSFDATEAFF. CDR3 bases: TGTGCCAGCAGCTTTGACGCCACTGAAGCTTTCTTT.

This clone occurred once. This chain links TRBV2 with TRBJ2-7, with D unresolved. The germline gives CDR1 SNHLY, CDR2 FYNNEI. The CDR3 runs 11 residues. V lost 7 bases and J lost 7, with 11 bases in between. The CDR3 DNA is TGTGCCAGCACCCCGCCGGCAGAGCAGTACTTC. Translating gives CASTPPAEQYF.

The V call is TRBV19, the J call TRBJ1-2; 7 bases are a match to TRBD1. With V trimmed by 5 bases and J by 0 bases, 12 bases remained unmatched. The CDR3 sequence is 17 residues long. The V gene's germline CDR1 is LNHDA and CDR2 SQIVND (reference sequence). The CDR3 coding sequence is TGTGCCAGTAGTTCTACATCTACAGGGGAATCTAACTATGGCTACACCTTC. Translation: CASSSTSTGESNYGYTF.

The chain links TRBV7-9 to TRBJ2-5, with 8 bases aligning to TRBD2. CDR1 SEHNR and CDR2 FQNEAQ come from the germline V gene (reference sequence). The CDR3 totals 15 residues. Trimming removed 2 bases from V and 4 bases from J; junction bases left unmatched: 6. The CDR3 nucleotides are TGTGCCAGCAGCTTAACTACGGGAGGGCCAGAGACCCAGTACTTC. Residues: CASSLTTGGPETQYF.

The chain uses TRBV9 and TRBJ2-3, with D perhaps matching TRBD2 (6 bases). The ends were cut back, 0 bases at V and 3 bases at J, with 8 bases in the middle. Germline V gene data show CDR1 as SGDLS and CDR2 as YYNGEE. This CDR3 is 14 amino acids long. This CDR3 is CASSVGRGTDTQYF. CDR3 in DNA: TGTGCCAGCAGCGTAGGGCGGGGAACAGATACGCAGTATTTT.

This chain links TRBV7-2 with TRBJ2-1; no clear D gene. V lost 5 bases, J lost 0 bases, and 14 bases lay in between. The germline gives CDR1 SGHTA, CDR2 FQGNSA. The CDR3 covers 16 residues. For the CDR3, the DNA is TGTGCCAGCAGCCCTGAGAGTAGTGCCTCCTACAATGAGCAGTTCTTC. Translating it yields CASSPESSASYNEQFF.

V usage is TRBV5-4 and J usage is TRBJ2-7, with 7 nucleotides matching TRBD1. CDR3 length equals 15 residues. The germline gives CDR1 SGHNT, CDR2 YYREEE (reference sequence). V dropped 4 bases and J dropped 2; count of bases not matched to a gene: 9. The DNA of the CDR3 is TGTGCCAGCAGCCCGGACAGGAACCGAGCCTACGAGCAGTACTTC. Protein sequence: CASSPDRNRAYEQYF. The variable domain in full, with the rest retrieved from reference TRBV5-4 and TRBJ2-7, is ETGVTQSPTHLIKTRGQQVTLRCSSQSGHNTVSWYQQALGQGPQFIFQYYREEENGRGNFPPRFSGLQFPNYSSELNVNALELDDSALYLCASSPDRNRAYEQYFGPGTRLTVT.

The gene calls are TRBV4-1 and TRBJ2-1; 7 bases line up with TRBD1. CDR1 MGHRA and CDR2 YSYEKL come from the germline V gene. This CDR3 has 16 amino acids. V dropped 0 bases and J dropped 0; count of bases not matched to a gene: 2. The CDR3 sequence is CASSQDPGGSYNEQFF. The CDR3 DNA is TGCGCCAGCAGCCAAGACCCAGGGGGCTCCTACAATGAGCAGTTCTTC.

On this clone itself: The same CDR3 also results from other DNA sequences found in this sample. This chain uses TRBV27 with TRBJ1-5; D perhaps matches TRBD1 (5 bases). Germline CDR1 is MNHEY and CDR2 is SMNVEV (reference sequence). This CDR3 contains 14 residues. V lost 5 bases to trimming and J lost 7 bases, with 15 bases between them. Written as DNA, the CDR3 is TGTGCCAGCAGTCCCCGGCGGGGGGGACAGCCCCAGCATTTT. Translated, it gives CASSPRRGGQPQHF.

This clone has a handful of counts. This sequence joins TRBV27 and TRBJ1-5; D call uncertain. The V and J ends lost 8 bases and 8 bases respectively, with 22 bases between them. Looked up from germline, CDR1 is MNHEY and CDR2 is SMNVEV (reference sequence). The CDR3 loop spans 15 amino acids. CDR3 in amino acids: CASRRGWGSSEPQHF. Here the CDR3 DNA reads TGTGCCAGCCGTAGAGGGTGGGGATCTTCGGAGCCCCAGCATTTT.

This clone was counted between two and nine times. The chain couples TRBV19 to TRBJ1-1; TRBD1 agrees at 9 bases. V gave up 4 bases and J gave up 0 bases; unmatched junction bases: 3. The germline V gene has CDR1 LNHDA and CDR2 SQIVND (reference sequence). This CDR3 spans 15 amino acids. In DNA, the CDR3 is TGTGCCAGTAGTAGGGGGGACAGGGTGAACACTGAAGCTTTCTTT. As protein: CASSRGDRVNTEAFF.

The chain combines TRBV7-3 with TRBJ2-2, with 7 nucleotides matching TRBD1. Germline loops: CDR1 SGHTA, CDR2 FQGTGA. The V gene end was trimmed by 4 bases and the J gene end by 0 bases; junction bases not matched to a gene: 14. The CDR3 is 19 amino acids. CDR3: CASSWGQHDSPPNTGELFF. The CDR3 DNA reads as TGTGCCAGCAGCTGGGGACAGCATGATTCCCCCCCGAACACCGGGGAGCTGTTTTTT. Complete variable domain (other parts from reference TRBV7-3 and TRBJ2-2): GAGVSQTPSNKVTEKGKYVELRCDPISGHTALYWYRQSLGQGPEFLIYFQGTGAADDSGLPNDRFFAVRPEGSVSTLKIQRTERGDSAVYLCASSWGQHDSPPNTGELFFGEGSRLTVL.

V and J are TRBV2 and TRBJ2-4; TRBD1 is a possible D gene (6 bases). V lost 5 bases and J lost 0, with 17 bases in between. The CDR3 is 17 residues long. Germline V gives CDR1 SNHLY, CDR2 FYNNEI. The CDR3 DNA is TGTGCCAGCAGTTTCCGGGACACCCTCATAGCCAAAAACATTCAGTACTTC. Its protein product is CASSFRDTLIAKNIQYF.

This clone was picked up one time. V and J are TRBV7-8 and TRBJ1-3; no firm D call. The CDR3 has 16 residues. Trimming pared 1 base from V and 0 bases from J, leaving 10 bases between. Germline-derived CDR1 and CDR2 are SGHVS and FQNEAQ. In DNA, the CDR3 is TGTGCCAGCAGCTTAGGCGGCCGGGCCTCTGGAAACACCATATATTTT. Translated: CASSLGGRASGNTIYF.

The chain employs TRBV5-4 and TRBJ1-1; D gene ambiguous. V lost 4 bases, J lost 0 bases, and 16 bases lay in between. This CDR3 contains 16 residues. The germline gives CDR1 SGHNT, CDR2 YYREEE (reference sequence). As DNA, the CDR3 is TGTGCCAGCAGCCGAAAGGTTCGCGGAGTGAACACTGAAGCTTTCTTT. It specifies CASSRKVRGVNTEAFF. Together with reference TRBV5-4 and TRBJ1-1, the CDR3 gives the full variable domain: ETGVTQSPTHLIKTRGQQVTLRCSSQSGHNTVSWYQQALGQGPQFIFQYYREEENGRGNFPPRFSGLQFPNYSSELNVNALELDDSALYLCASSRKVRGVNTEAFFGQGTRLTVV.

The chain has TRBV6-1 and TRBJ1-1, with 10 bases matching TRBD1. The germline CDR1 and CDR2 sequences are MNHNS and SASEGT. V trimming: 5 bases; J trimming: 7 bases; junction bases outside the gene matches: 7. The CDR3 is 14 residues long. Here the CDR3 reads CASSPRQGAGEAFF. For the CDR3, the DNA is TGTGCCAGCAGTCCCCGACAGGGGGCAGGTGAAGCTTTCTTT.

The V gene is TRBV29-1, the J gene TRBJ1-3; 8 nucleotides match TRBD1. V was pared by 7 bases and J by 3 bases, with 5 bases of the junction left unmatched. CDR1 and CDR2 (germline): SQVTM, ANQGSEA. This CDR3 spans 13 amino acids. CDR3 in amino acids: CSGQGAGGNTIYF. The CDR3 DNA reads TGCAGCGGCCAGGGGGCTGGTGGAAACACCATATATTTT.

This chain's CDR3 is CARSLGTYEQYF. The DNA of the CDR3 is TGTGCCAGAAGCTTGGGGACCTACGAGCAGTACTTC. The V call is TRBV5-3, the J call TRBJ2-7; D remains unclear. TRBV5-3 is annotated as an ORF whose role is uncertain. V shed 0 bases and J shed 2 bases, with 3 bases lying between them. The length of the CDR3 is 12 residues.

This chain uses TRBV18 with TRBJ2-7; 8 nucleotides align to TRBD2. Germline loops: CDR1 KGHSH, CDR2 LQKENI. The CDR3 extends over 16 amino acids. Trimming took 6 bases from V and 6 from J; bases not matched to a gene: 16. CDR3 protein: CASSPTGAGEFSEQYF. CDR3 coding DNA: TGTGCCAGCTCGCCCACCGGAGCGGGAGAATTTAGCGAGCAGTACTTC.

The rearrangement joins TRBV6-1 to TRBJ2-7; D may correspond to TRBD1 or TRBD2 (5 bases each). Germline loops: CDR1 MNHNS, CDR2 SASEGT. The CDR3 spans 11 residues. V was cut by 8 bases and J by 7 bases, with 12 bases left in between. In nucleotides, the CDR3 is TGTGCCAGCGGGACGGCCCTGGAGCAGTACTTC. Protein product: CASGTALEQYF.